The 10 T cell receptor beta chains below come from one sample, sequenced in a study of T-cell memory formation after mild COVID-19. TCRdb called the 5' RACE reads again in MiXCR, with one record for every CDR3 protein. The repertoire holds some 410,000 distinct CDR3 sequences, under 25% seen once, with under 15% in the top ten. Sequenced input: PBMCs or a T cell subset sorted from them (not recorded which). Receptor source: an adult woman who had mild COVID-19 (a few samples of this study predate the infection). Cell type and time point are not known.

On this clonotype: Compared with germline, one end of the junction differs, possibly owing to a read error. The chain links TRBV7-7 to TRBJ2-5; possibly TRBD1 or TRBD2 for D (5 bases each). Per germline, CDR1 SSHAT and CDR2 FNYEAQ (reference sequence). The CDR3 extends over 13 amino acids. The CDR3 region is CASSLLGTETQYF. Here the CDR3 DNA reads TGTGCTAGCAGCTTGTTAGGGACAGAGACCCAGTACTTC.

The chain uses TRBV24-1 and TRBJ2-5; D unresolved. V was trimmed by 9 bases and J by 6 bases, leaving 16 bases between them. The CDR3 is 13 residues long. Germline V gene lookup returns CDR1 KGHDR and CDR2 SFDVKD. The CDR3 DNA reads TGTGCCACCTTACCTGGGGAAGTCAAGACCCAGTACTTC. This codes for CATLPGEVKTQYF.

The chain employs TRBV12-3 or TRBV12-4 and TRBJ2-5; unclear D gene. The V and J ends lost 5 bases and 5 bases respectively, with 12 bases between them. The CDR3 runs to 13 residues. CDR3 residues: CASSTIQRETQYF. The DNA for the CDR3 is TGTGCCAGCAGTACTATACAGAGGGAGACCCAGTACTTC.

This clonotype has just a few counts. J is TRBJ2-1 and V is TRBV7-9; 12 bases line up with TRBD2. Germline V gene sequence: CDR1 SEHNR, CDR2 FQNEAQ (reference sequence). Trimming took 3 bases from V and 3 from J; bases not matched to a gene: 3. The CDR3 totals 16 residues. CDR3: CASSFWTSGIYNEQFF. CDR3 sequence (DNA): TGTGCCAGCAGCTTTTGGACTAGCGGGATCTACAATGAGCAGTTCTTC.

The rearrangement joins TRBV2 to TRBJ2-1, with a possible D match to TRBD1 (5 bases). This CDR3 has 13 amino acids. The V end was cut by 1 base, the J end by 15 bases, with 16 bases between. Germline values: CDR1 SNHLY, CDR2 FYNNEI. The CDR3 region is CASSEEDTLRRFF. CDR3 sequence (DNA): TGTGCCAGCAGTGAAGAGGACACCCTCCGTCGGTTCTTC.

V and J are TRBV7-2 and TRBJ2-7; 8 bases agree with TRBD2. The CDR3 spans 16 residues. V shed 0 bases, J shed 0 bases, and the junction held 4 bases outside the gene matches. Germline V gene sequence: CDR1 SGHTA, CDR2 FQGNSA. CDR3 DNA sequence: TGTGCCAGCAGCTTAGCCACGGGGGGGAGCTCCTACGAGCAGTACTTC. Translation gives CASSLATGGSSYEQYF. Looking up the rest from reference TRBV7-2 and TRBJ2-7 gives the full variable domain: GAGVSQSPSNKVTEKGKDVELRCDPISGHTALYWYRQSLGQGLEFLIYFQGNSAPDKSGLPSDRFSAERTGGSVSTLTIQRTQQEDSAVYLCASSLATGGSSYEQYFGPGTRLTVT.

The table lists this clonotype with a few counts. The chain carries TRBV7-2 and TRBJ2-7; D not certain. In germline, CDR1 is SGHTA, CDR2 FQGNSA. The CDR3 loop spans 12 amino acids. V lost 1 base and J 5 bases, leaving 6 bases between the germline ends. CDR3 nucleotide sequence: TGTGCCAGCAGCTTAGGTCTACACGAGCAGTACTTC. It encodes CASSLGLHEQYF.

There are a few counts of this clonotype. CDR3 in amino acids: CSVAPLDIPKGDTEAFF. DNA of the CDR3: TGCAGCGTTGCCCCGTTGGACATCCCCAAGGGGGACACTGAAGCTTTCTTT. The V call is TRBV29-1, the J call TRBJ1-1, with D possibly matching TRBD1 (6 bases). Germline CDR1 reads SQVTM; CDR2 reads ANQGSEA. The V and J ends lost 4 bases and 3 bases respectively, with 24 bases between them. This CDR3 is 17 amino acids long.

The chain has TRBV3-1 and TRBJ2-5; no clear D gene. The CDR3 length is 12 residues. V lost 0 bases, J lost 6 bases, and 5 bases lay in between. Per the germline V gene, CDR1 is LGHDT and CDR2 is YNNKEL (reference sequence). The CDR3 bases are TGTGCCAGCAGCCAAGATGAAAAGACCCAGTACTTC. This translates into CASSQDEKTQYF.

V usage is TRBV29-1 and J usage is TRBJ2-7, with 7 bases lining up with TRBD1. The J segment lost 0 bases and the V segment lost 2 bases, leaving 7 bases of the junction unmatched. Germline CDR1 and CDR2: SQVTM and ANQGSEA. CDR3 length equals 15 residues. The CDR3 sequence: CSVERQGEISYEQYF. In DNA form, the CDR3 reads TGCAGCGTTGAACGGCAGGGGGAGATCTCCTACGAGCAGTACTTC.